This is a list of T cell receptor beta chains from one sample in a study of T-cell reconstitution after alpha-beta-depleted transplantation in children. From the PCR reads, TCRdb called clonotypes with MiXCR, one entry per CDR3 protein. The repertoire consists of about 490,000 distinct CDR3 sequences, with 10% occurring once and the leading ten covering roughly 2.1%. Specimen: PBMCs, collected before TCRalphabeta/CD19-depleted stem cell transplant. The receptor source for this set is a child younger than 10 with inherited bone marrow failure, due to receive a stem cell transplant. The CDR3 runs from the conserved cysteine through the conserved F or W. D genes are given only for firm matches. Where a row states a size, it is once, few, many or the class of an expanded clone; other rows omit it.

TRBD2	-	TRBJ2-6	TRBV7-9	TGTGCCAGCAGCTTAGGGGAGGGAGCAGGGGCCAACGTCCTGACTTTC	CASSLGEGAGANVLTF
TRBD2	many	TRBJ2-1	TRBV4-2	TGTGCCAGCAGCCAAGATCTGGGACTAGCGGGAGTACTGGACAATGAGCAGTTCTTC	CASSQDLGLAGVLDNEQFF
-	many	TRBJ2-7	TRBV29-1	TGCAGCGTTGCGGCAGGTATGACCTACGAGCAGTACTTC	CSVAAGMTYEQYF
TRBD2	many	TRBJ2-1	TRBV20-1	TGCAGTGCTAGAGATCTTGGGCGGGAGTGGAATGAGCAGTTCTTC	CSARDLGREWNEQFF
TRBD2	many	TRBJ2-7	TRBV10-2	TGCGCCAGCGTCCCGACTAGCGGAACCTCCTACGAGCAGTACTTC	CASVPTSGTSYEQYF
-	many	TRBJ1-2	TRBV6-1	TGTGCCAGCAGTCTATCAGGGGACGACTATGGCTACACCTTC	CASSLSGDDYGYTF
TRBD2	many	TRBJ2-1	TRBV6-2/TRBV6-3	TGTGCCAGCAGCCCAAGTCTAGCGGGGAAATACAATGAGCAGTTCTTC	CASSPSLAGKYNEQFF
-	few	TRBJ2-3	TRBV20-1	TGCAGTGCTAGAGCGGGAGCTTACACAGATACGCAGTATTTT	CSARAGAYTDTQYF
-	-	TRBJ2-3	TRBV7-2	TGTGCCAGCAGCACCCTAGGCGGGACCAACACAGATACGCAGTATTTT	CASSTLGGTNTDTQYF
TRBD2	many	TRBJ2-3	TRBV7-9	TGTGCCAGCAGCCGCCTCCGGACTAGCGGGAGAAAAGATACGCAGTATTTT	CASSRLRTSGRKDTQYF
-	many	TRBJ2-2	TRBV7-8	TGTGCCAGCAGCAAAGAGGCTAGGGGCACCGGGGAGCTGTTTTTT	CASSKEARGTGELFF
-	many	TRBJ2-7	TRBV6-5	TGTGCCAGCAGTCCCCCGGACGGAAGCTACGAGCAGTACTTC	CASSPPDGSYEQYF
-	-	TRBJ2-1	TRBV6-2/TRBV6-3	TGTGCCAGCAGTTACCTGTCAAACGGTTTCAATGAGCAGTTCTTC	CASSYLSNGFNEQFF
-	many	TRBJ2-2	TRBV14	TGTGCCAGCAGCCAAGATCAAAGGACAGCGAACACCGGGGAGCTGTTTTTT	CASSQDQRTANTGELFF
TRBD2	many	TRBJ2-7	TRBV18	TGTGCCAGCTCACCTCGGGGGGTCGGCCACGAGCAGTACTTC	CASSPRGVGHEQYF
TRBD1	-	TRBJ2-5	TRBV25-1	TGTGCCAGCAGTGAATATTTCGGACAGGGTGAAGAGACCCAGTACTTC	CASSEYFGQGEETQYF
-	many	TRBJ2-2	TRBV7-8	TGTGCCAGCAGCATAGATGTGAACACCGGGGAGCTGTTTTTT	CASSIDVNTGELFF
-	-	TRBJ1-1	TRBV11-2	TGTGCCAGCAGCTTTGCCGGTTCGGGGTTATGGGCTGAAGCTTTCTTT	CASSFAGSGLWAEAFF
TRBD1	many	TRBJ2-5	TRBV27	TGTGCCAGCAGTTTAACGACAGGGGGGCAAGAGACCCAGTACTTC	CASSLTTGGQETQYF
TRBD2	-	TRBJ2-1	TRBV14	TGTGCCAGCAGCCCGCGACTAGCGCTAGTCCGGGGTGAGCAGTTCTTC	CASSPRLALVRGEQFF
TRBD2	few	TRBJ2-1	TRBV30	TGTGCCTGGAGCGCCTTAATACCCACGGCGGGAGATGAGCAGTTCTTC	CAWSALIPTAGDEQFF
-	few	TRBJ1-5	TRBV19	TGTGCCAGTAGTATAGCGGTGGCACTAAATCAGCCCCAGCATTTT	CASSIAVALNQPQHF
TRBD1	many	TRBJ2-5	TRBV4-2	TGTGCCAGCAGCCAAAGTAGGACAGGGGGCCAAGAGACCCAGTACTTC	CASSQSRTGGQETQYF
TRBD1	many	TRBJ2-3	TRBV24-1	TGTGCCACCAGTGGGAACAGGGGAGATACGCAGTATTTT	CATSGNRGDTQYF
TRBD2	-	TRBJ2-7	TRBV30	TGTGCCTGGGGTGGACTAGTCCCTTCCTACGAGCAGTACTTC	CAWGGLVPSYEQYF
TRBD1	many	TRBJ1-5	TRBV7-2	TGTGCCAGCAGCTTAGGACAGGGTAGGAGTCAGCCCCAGCATTTT	CASSLGQGRSQPQHF
TRBD2	-	TRBJ2-1	TRBV30	TGTGCCTGGAGGGGGGGAGCGGGATACAATGAGCAGTTCTTC	CAWRGGAGYNEQFF
-	many	TRBJ2-1	TRBV19	TGTGCCAGTAGTCCAGGGGGGGTTAATTGGTTCTTC	CASSPGGVNWFF
-	many	TRBJ2-7	TRBV7-6	TGTGCCAGCAGTGCGGGGTGGAGCTCCTACGAGCAGTACTTC	CASSAGWSSYEQYF